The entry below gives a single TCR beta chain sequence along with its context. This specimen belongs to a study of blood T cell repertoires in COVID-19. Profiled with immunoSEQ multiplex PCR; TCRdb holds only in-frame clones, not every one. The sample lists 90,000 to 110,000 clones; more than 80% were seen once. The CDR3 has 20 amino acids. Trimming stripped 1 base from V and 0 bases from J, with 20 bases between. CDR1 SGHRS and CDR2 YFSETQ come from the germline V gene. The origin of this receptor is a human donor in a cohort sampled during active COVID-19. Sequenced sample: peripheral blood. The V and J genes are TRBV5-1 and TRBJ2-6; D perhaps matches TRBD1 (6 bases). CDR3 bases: TGCGCCAGCAGCTTGCCAGGGGCTCCTTCCCTGAGCTCTGGGGCCAACGTCCTGACTTTC. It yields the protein CASSLPGAPSLSSGANVLTF.